This TCR beta chain appears in the sequencing data of a study of early T cells in non-severe SARS-CoV-2 infection. In the study overall: The input, bulk RNA from unsorted whole blood, was sequenced, and chains were unpaired.

Attachment of unique molecular identifiers to individual cDNA molecules was performed. A single record per CDR3 protein comes from TCRdb applying MiXCR to the 5' RACE reads. The sample has some 53,000 distinct CDR3 sequences; 8% to 10% are singletons. Germline lookup yields CDR1 DFQATT and CDR2 SNEGSKA (reference sequence). Unmatched junction bases numbered 1, after V lost 5 bases and J lost 2 bases. This CDR3 comprises 12 residues. The rearrangement uses TRBV20-1 and TRBJ2-7; the match to TRBD1 covers 9 bases. The sample consisted of whole blood. The TCR was taken from an adult who was a healthcare worker with PCR-confirmed SARS-CoV-2 infection or an uninfected control (not recorded which). The CDR3 DNA is TGCAGTGCTCGGACAGGGGCCTACGAGCAGTACTTC. As protein: CSARTGAYEQYF.